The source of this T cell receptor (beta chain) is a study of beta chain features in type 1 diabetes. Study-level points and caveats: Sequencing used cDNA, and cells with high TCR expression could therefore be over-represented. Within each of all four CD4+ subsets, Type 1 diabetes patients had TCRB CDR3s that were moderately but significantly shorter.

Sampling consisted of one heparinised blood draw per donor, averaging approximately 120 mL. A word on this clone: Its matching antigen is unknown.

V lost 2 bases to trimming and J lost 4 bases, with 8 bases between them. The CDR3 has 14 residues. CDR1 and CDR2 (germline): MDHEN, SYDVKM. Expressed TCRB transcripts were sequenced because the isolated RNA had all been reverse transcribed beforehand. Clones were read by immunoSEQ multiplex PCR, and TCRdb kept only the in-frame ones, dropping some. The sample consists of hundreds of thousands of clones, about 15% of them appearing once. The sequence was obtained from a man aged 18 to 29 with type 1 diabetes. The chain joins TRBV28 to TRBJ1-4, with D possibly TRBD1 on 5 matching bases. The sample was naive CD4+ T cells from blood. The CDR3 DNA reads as TGTGCCAGCAGTTTAGGGGCGAGTAATGAAAAACTGTTTTTT. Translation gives CASSLGASNEKLFF.